Reported below is one TCR beta chain. The data stem from a study of Ad26.COV2.S vaccination and SARS-CoV-2 variants. The treatment here: around 19 received Ad26.COV2.S at low or high dose, single or two shots; roughly 5 received placebo; per-sample allocation not given. Specimen acquisition occurred on day 63 following the initial vaccine or placebo injection. The length of the CDR3 is 13 residues. V was shortened by 1 base and J by 8 bases, with 11 bases between the two germline ends. CDR1 is LNHDA and CDR2 is SQIVND in the germline V gene (reference sequence). Profiling relied on immunoSEQ multiplex PCR, and the TCRdb table lists in-frame clones only, not all of them. In the table there are around 340,000 clones, approximately 90% of which are singletons.

The source was peripheral blood, collected in a trial of Ad26.COV2.S vaccine versus placebo. The V call is TRBV19, the J call TRBJ1-2; tentative D call: TRBD1 (5 bases). This sequence originates from a person between 18 and 60 years old who received the Ad26.COV2.S COVID-19 vaccine or a placebo. In nucleotides, the CDR3 is TGTGCCAGTAGTATAGGGACGAGGGGAGGCTACACCTTC. Translation: CASSIGTRGGYTF.